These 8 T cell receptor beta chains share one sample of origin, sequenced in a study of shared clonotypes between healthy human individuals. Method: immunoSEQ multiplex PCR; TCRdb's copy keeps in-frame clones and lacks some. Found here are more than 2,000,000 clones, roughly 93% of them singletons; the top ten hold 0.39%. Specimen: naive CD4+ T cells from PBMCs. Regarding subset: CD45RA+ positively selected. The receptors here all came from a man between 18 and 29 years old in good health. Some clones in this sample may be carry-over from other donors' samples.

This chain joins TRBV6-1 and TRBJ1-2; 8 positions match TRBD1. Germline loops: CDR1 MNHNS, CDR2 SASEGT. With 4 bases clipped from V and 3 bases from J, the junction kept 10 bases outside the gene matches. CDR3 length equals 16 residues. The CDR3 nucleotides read TGTGCCAGCAGTGGGATGGAAAAGACAGGGGACTATGGCTACACCTTC. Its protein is CASSGMEKTGDYGYTF.

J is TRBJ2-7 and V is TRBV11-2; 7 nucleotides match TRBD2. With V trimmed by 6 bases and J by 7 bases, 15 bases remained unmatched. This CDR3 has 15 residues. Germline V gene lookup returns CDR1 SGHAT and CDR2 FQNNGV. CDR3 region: CASRLFGREIGEQYF. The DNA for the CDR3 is TGTGCCAGCAGGCTCTTCGGGCGGGAGATTGGTGAGCAGTACTTC.

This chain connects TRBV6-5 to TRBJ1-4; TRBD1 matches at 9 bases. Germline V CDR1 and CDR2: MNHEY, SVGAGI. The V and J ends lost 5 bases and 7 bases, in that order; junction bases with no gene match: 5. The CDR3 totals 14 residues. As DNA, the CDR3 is TGTGCCAGCAGTCTGACAGGGGGATCTGAAAAACTGTTTTTT. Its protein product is CASSLTGGSEKLFF.

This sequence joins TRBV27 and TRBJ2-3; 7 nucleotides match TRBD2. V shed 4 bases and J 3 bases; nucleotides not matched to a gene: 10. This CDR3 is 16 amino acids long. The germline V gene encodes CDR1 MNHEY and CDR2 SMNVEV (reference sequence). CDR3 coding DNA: TGTGCCAGCAGTTCCCGGGGGAGGGGAGATACAGATACGCAGTATTTT. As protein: CASSSRGRGDTDTQYF.

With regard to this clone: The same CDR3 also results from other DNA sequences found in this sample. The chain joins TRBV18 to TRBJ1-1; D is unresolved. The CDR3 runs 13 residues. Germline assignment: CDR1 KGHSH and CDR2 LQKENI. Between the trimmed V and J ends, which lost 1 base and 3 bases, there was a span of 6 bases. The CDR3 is CASSPRRDTEAFF. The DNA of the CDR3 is TGTGCCAGCTCACCACGCCGCGACACTGAAGCTTTCTTT.

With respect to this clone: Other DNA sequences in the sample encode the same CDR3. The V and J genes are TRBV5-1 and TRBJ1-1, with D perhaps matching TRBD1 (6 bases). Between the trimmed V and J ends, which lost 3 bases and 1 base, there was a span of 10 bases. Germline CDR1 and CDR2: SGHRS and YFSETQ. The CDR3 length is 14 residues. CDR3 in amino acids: CASSSRGENTEAFF. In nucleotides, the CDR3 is TGCGCCAGCAGCTCCAGGGGTGAGAACACTGAAGCTTTCTTT.

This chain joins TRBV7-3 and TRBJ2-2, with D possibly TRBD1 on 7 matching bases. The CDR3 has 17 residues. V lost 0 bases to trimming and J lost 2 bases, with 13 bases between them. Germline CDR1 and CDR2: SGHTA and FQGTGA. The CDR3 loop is CASSLTRDRLNTGELFF. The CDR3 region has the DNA TGTGCCAGCAGCTTAACGCGGGACAGACTAAACACCGGGGAGCTGTTTTTT.

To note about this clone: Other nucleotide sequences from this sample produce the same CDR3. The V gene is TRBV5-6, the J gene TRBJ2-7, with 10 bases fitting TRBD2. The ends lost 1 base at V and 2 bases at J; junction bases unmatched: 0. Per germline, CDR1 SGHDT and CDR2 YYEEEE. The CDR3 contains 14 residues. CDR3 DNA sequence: TGTGCCAGCAGCTTGACTAGCGGGACCTACGAGCAGTACTTC. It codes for CASSLTSGTYEQYF.